This TCR beta chain emerged from a study of neoadjuvant anti-PD-1 for oral cavity cancer. Time point in this sample: after neoadjuvant nivolumab, at surgical resection. These newly diagnosed stage II-IVA oral cavity squamous cell carcinoma patients had no prior systemic or radiation treatment. Study results and limitations: TCR analyses covered only a few patients per response group.

Assay: immunoSEQ multiplex PCR; the TCRdb copy retains only in-frame clones and omits some. There are roughly 25,000 clones in the sample; roughly 29% occur only once, and 15% to 20% lies in the top ten. V shed 10 bases and J shed 4 bases, with 13 bases lying between them. Germline CDR1 and CDR2: SEHNR and FQNEAQ (reference sequence). The CDR3 has 12 amino acids. This clone was picked up many times. What it binds is unknown. This sequence joins TRBV7-9 and TRBJ1-1, with D hard to call. The sequencing used tumor tissue, collected after nivolumab (anti-PD-1) treatment. This receptor was identified in a person aged 35 to 85 with oral cavity squamous cell carcinoma. Here the CDR3 reads CATRLGGTEAFF. The CDR3 DNA reads TGTGCCACCCGCCTTGGTGGCACTGAAGCTTTCTTT.